These T cell receptor beta chains were read from a single sample in a study of blood T cell repertoires in COVID-19. Sequencing was performed with immunoSEQ multiplex PCR; in TCRdb, only in-frame clones are kept and a portion is missing. Of roughly 220,000 clones listed, approximately 90% are singletons. Material for sequencing was PBMCs or T cells enriched from blood (not recorded which). All receptors come from a woman in her late teens or twenties in a cohort exposed to, infected with or recovered from COVID-19 (not recorded which). Each CDR3 is given with its conserved first and last residue. The D gene is left open where the match is weak. Size values are once, few and many counts, or a class for expanded clones, and some rows have none.

cdr3_nt,cdr3_aa,j_call,d_call,v_call,cdr3_length,clone_size
TGTGCCATCGGGGAGCAGGGGCCCTCCTACGAGCAGTACTTC,CAIGEQGPSYEQYF,TRBJ2-7,.,TRBV10-3,14,.
TGTGCCAGCAGCCTACTAGCGGGAGGGCCTTCAGATACGCAGTATTTT,CASSLLAGGPSDTQYF,TRBJ2-3,TRBD2,TRBV3-1/TRBV3-2,16,.
TGTGCCAGCTCACCGCCCGGAAGGCGGTCTAATGAAAAACTGTTTTTT,CASSPPGRRSNEKLFF,TRBJ1-4,.,TRBV18,16,.
TGTGCCAGCAGCTTAGATCCCCGTGAGCGACAGTACTTC,CASSLDPRERQYF,TRBJ2-5,.,TRBV11-2,13,.
TGTGCCAGCAGCCCGGGACTGGGCGGAGAGACCCAGTACTTC,CASSPGLGGETQYF,TRBJ2-5,.,TRBV9,14,.
TGCGCCAGCAGCGCGCCAGGGCCCAATCAGCCCCAGCATTTT,CASSAPGPNQPQHF,TRBJ1-5,.,TRBV5-1,14,.
TGTGCCAGCTCACCAGGACTAGCCGACACCGGGGAGCTGTTTTTT,CASSPGLADTGELFF,TRBJ2-2,TRBD2,TRBV18,15,.
TGCGCCAGCAGCTTGCAGGGTTCTGGGGCCAACGTCCTGACTTTC,CASSLQGSGANVLTF,TRBJ2-6,.,TRBV5-1,15,once
TGTGCCAGCTCACCTAGCGGGGGGTACACAGATACGCAGTATTTT,CASSPSGGYTDTQYF,TRBJ2-3,TRBD2,TRBV18,15,.
TGCAGCGTTGAGAGGGGGGGGTCTAGCTACACCTTC,CSVERGGSSYTF,TRBJ1-2,.,TRBV29-1,12,.
TGTGCCAGCAGACCGGAGTGGATAGGGGCCTCCTACGAGCAGTACTTC,CASRPEWIGASYEQYF,TRBJ2-7,.,TRBV7-8,16,.
TGTGCCAGCAGCTTAGTTCCAGGGGGCGCAGGTGATGGCTACACCTTC,CASSLVPGGAGDGYTF,TRBJ1-2,TRBD1,TRBV11-2,16,.
TGTGCCAGCACCCTGAGCGGAAGCACAGATACGCAGTATTTT,CASTLSGSTDTQYF,TRBJ2-3,.,TRBV28,14,.
TGTGCCAGCAGTCCTCAGGGCTATGAGCAGTTCTTC,CASSPQGYEQFF,TRBJ2-1,.,TRBV28,12,once
TGTGCCAGCAGCTCCGGGCGGGAGGCCTACGAGCAGTACTTC,CASSSGREAYEQYF,TRBJ2-7,TRBD2,TRBV11-3,14,.
TGTGCCACCAGTGATCCCCACCAGGGGACTAGTTCCTGGGATACGCAGTATTTT,CATSDPHQGTSSWDTQYF,TRBJ2-3,TRBD2,TRBV24-1,18,once
TGTGCCAGCAGTGAAGTCCCCGGGACTTCTAGCTCCTACGAGCAGTACTTC,CASSEVPGTSSSYEQYF,TRBJ2-7,.,TRBV6-1,17,.
TGTGCCACCAGTGATTTTGAGACAGGGAGGACCGGGGAGCTGTTTTTT,CATSDFETGRTGELFF,TRBJ2-2,.,TRBV24-1,16,.
TGCGCCAGCAGCTTACTAGCGGGGGGATCCTCCACAGATACGCAGTATTTT,CASSLLAGGSSTDTQYF,TRBJ2-3,TRBD2,TRBV5-1,17,.
TGTGCCAGCAGTGAGTGGCGGGGGAGTTACAATGAGCAGTTCTTC,CASSEWRGSYNEQFF,TRBJ2-1,TRBD2,TRBV6-1,15,.
TGTGCCAGCAGTGGGGTCCCTAGCGGGGGGAATTACAATGAGCAGTTCTTC,CASSGVPSGGNYNEQFF,TRBJ2-1,TRBD2,TRBV2,17,.
TGTGCCAGGGTGCTATGGACAGGGACCCATGGCTACACCTTC,CARVLWTGTHGYTF,TRBJ1-2,TRBD1,TRBV2,14,.
TGTGCCAGCAGCACAGACAGCAATCAGCCCCAGCATTTT,CASSTDSNQPQHF,TRBJ1-5,.,TRBV7-6,13,.
TGTGCCATCAGTACCGGACAGGGGGCCGGCAATGAGCAGTTCTTC,CAISTGQGAGNEQFF,TRBJ2-1,TRBD1,TRBV10-3,15,.
TGTGCCAGTAGTATCCCTGGAGCCTTTACTAACTATGGCTACACCTTC,CASSIPGAFTNYGYTF,TRBJ1-2,.,TRBV19,16,.
TGTGCCAGCAGCTTGGCCCCCTCGGGACAAACCCGAAGGTCCCAGCATTTT,CASSLAPSGQTRRSQHF,TRBJ1-5,.,TRBV5-8,17,.
TGTGCCATCAGTGTAGGGGACACCACCTACGAGCAGTACTTC,CAISVGDTTYEQYF,TRBJ2-7,.,TRBV10-3,14,.